Below, 10 T cell receptor beta chains from the same sample are listed, as sequenced in a study of T cells after posttransplantation cyclophosphamide. The protocol was immunoSEQ multiplex PCR, while the TCRdb copy is restricted to in-frame clones and leaves out a portion. The table has approximately 50,000 clones, 90% to 95% seen once. Sequencing was carried out using PBMCs. These TCRs come from a woman aged 25-40 years in good health and a related stem cell transplant donor.

The CDR3 bases are TGCGCCAGCAGTGAGCCGAAGACAGGGCTATCCACAGATACGCAGTATTTT. Encoded protein: CASSEPKTGLSTDTQYF. This chain joins TRBV10-1 and TRBJ2-3, with TRBD1 identical over 7 bases. Germline CDR1 is WNHNN and CDR2 is SYGVQD (reference sequence). The trim removed 2 bases at V and 2 bases at J, leaving 10 bases unmatched. The CDR3 consists of 17 residues.

The chain combines TRBV5-1 with TRBJ2-7; D perhaps matches TRBD2 (6 bases). The germline V gene encodes CDR1 SGHRS and CDR2 YFSETQ. V dropped 4 bases and J dropped 4 bases, with 15 bases sitting between them. The CDR3 totals 14 residues. CDR3 region: CASSAGTGTYEQYF. The CDR3 DNA is TGCGCCAGCAGCGCCGGGACTGGAACGTACGAGCAGTACTTC.

The J gene is TRBJ2-5, the V gene TRBV5-1; the D gene is possibly TRBD1 (6 bases). CDR3 length: 14 residues. Germline loops: CDR1 SGHRS, CDR2 YFSETQ. Deletions cut 0 bases from V and 4 bases from J, with 10 bases between. In nucleotides, the CDR3 is TGCGCCAGCAGCTTGGATTGGGGGCCAGAGACCCAGTACTTC. Encoded protein: CASSLDWGPETQYF. The variable domain in full, completed from reference TRBV5-1 and TRBJ2-5, reads KAGVTQTPRYLIKTRGQQVTLSCSPISGHRSVSWYQQTPGQGLQFLFEYFSETQRNKGNFPGRFSGRQFSNSRSEMNVSTLELGDSALYLCASSLDWGPETQYFGPGTRLLVL.

The chain joins TRBV18 to TRBJ2-5; D may be TRBD1 (6 bases). The CDR3 runs to 15 residues. V shed 3 bases and J shed 1 base, with 12 bases lying between them. Germline V gene sequence: CDR1 KGHSH, CDR2 LQKENI. The CDR3 sequence: CASSPRDTIQETQYF. Written as DNA, the CDR3 is TGTGCCAGCTCACCCCGGGACACAATCCAAGAGACCCAGTACTTC.

This chain uses TRBV7-6 with TRBJ1-3; maybe TRBD1 (5 bases). The CDR3 has 15 amino acids. Germline loops: CDR1 SGHVS, CDR2 FNYEAQ. V lost 2 bases, J lost 2 bases, and 10 bases lay in between. The CDR3 region is CASSLSGWAGNTIYF. The CDR3 coding sequence is TGTGCCAGCAGCTTATCAGGGTGGGCTGGAAACACCATATATTTT.

The chain has TRBV5-1 and TRBJ1-1, with 7 bases lining up with TRBD1. CDR3 size: 14 residues. V was clipped by 4 bases and J by 0 bases; unmatched bases: 3. Germline V gene sequence: CDR1 SGHRS, CDR2 YFSETQ. The CDR3 loop reads CASSADRLNTEAFF. CDR3 nucleotide sequence: TGCGCCAGCAGCGCGGACAGGTTGAACACTGAAGCTTTCTTT.

This clone was found once. CDR3 nucleotide sequence: TGTGCCAGCAGCGTGCAGGGGGTGGGGGATCAGCCCCAGCATTTT. Translation: CASSVQGVGDQPQHF. The chain recombines TRBV5-4 with TRBJ1-5; 7 bases match TRBD1. CDR1 is SGHNT, CDR2 YYREEE, per germline (reference sequence). The CDR3 covers 15 residues. V shed 4 bases and J 5 bases; nucleotides not matched to a gene: 9.

The chain has TRBV9 and TRBJ2-5; unclear D gene. The V gene lost 2 bases and the J gene lost 1 base, with 6 bases spanning the gap. Germline V gives CDR1 SGDLS, CDR2 YYNGEE. This CDR3 contains 13 residues. The CDR3 region is CASSVLPQETQYF. The CDR3 DNA sequence: TGTGCCAGCAGCGTCCTACCCCAAGAGACCCAGTACTTC.

V is TRBV7-8 and J is TRBJ1-2, with D hard to call. This CDR3 comprises 19 residues. V lost 5 bases and J lost 0, with 25 bases in between. Germline V gene sequence: CDR1 SGHVS, CDR2 FQNEAQ. The CDR3 region is CASSRQAGKTFNTNYGYTF. In DNA form, the CDR3 reads TGTGCCAGCAGCCGCCAGGCGGGGAAGACTTTTAACACTAACTATGGCTACACCTTC. The full variable domain, in which reference TRBV7-8 and TRBJ1-2 provide the parts outside the CDR3, is GAGVSQSPRYKVAKRGQDVALRCDPISGHVSLFWYQQALGQGPEFLTYFQNEAQLDKSGLPSDRFFAERPEGSVSTLKIQRTQQEDSAVYLCASSRQAGKTFNTNYGYTFGSGTRLTVV.

CDR3 sequence (DNA): TGTGCCATCAATCAACCAGGGGAGGAGACCCAGTACTTC. Translation: CAINQPGEETQYF. This chain links TRBV10-3 with TRBJ2-5, with a tentative D call TRBD1 (6 bases). The CDR3 totals 13 residues. Germline V gene data show CDR1 as ENHRY and CDR2 as SYGVKD. V was clipped by 7 bases and J by 5 bases, with 14 bases between them.